The 29 T cell receptor beta chains below come from one sample, sequenced in a study of T cells after yellow fever vaccination. In TCRdb, the 5' RACE reads were re-called with MiXCR into one record per CDR3 protein. There are some 320,000 distinct CDR3 sequences in the sample; about 10% occur only once, and 3.3% lies in the top ten. This specimen was CD4+ T cells sorted from PBMCs, taken 45 days after the yellow fever booster vaccination. These receptors were collected from a man between 18 and 29 years old who received the YFV17D yellow fever vaccine.

The sample holds many counts of this clonotype. Here the CDR3 DNA reads TGTGCCAGCAGATTACGGAGCCCTGGAAACACCATATATTTT. It translates to CASRLRSPGNTIYF. This sequence joins TRBV6-2 or TRBV6-3 and TRBJ1-3, with unresolved D. This CDR3 has 14 amino acids. Germline V gene lookup returns CDR1 MNHEY and CDR2 SVGEGT. Trimming pared 6 bases from V and 2 bases from J, leaving 11 bases between.

V usage is TRBV27 and J usage is TRBJ2-3, with 10 bases that match TRBD2. Germline loops: CDR1 MNHEY, CDR2 SMNVEV (reference sequence). The CDR3 is made up of 17 amino acids. V shed 6 bases, J shed 4 bases, and the junction held 13 bases outside the gene matches. The CDR3, as DNA: TGTGCCAGCAGCCCCCACCCCAAGCGGGGGGGCCCAGATACGCAGTATTTT. Amino acid sequence: CASSPHPKRGGPDTQYF.

This clonotype was observed a few times. V gene TRBV5-1 combines with J gene TRBJ2-2; TRBD2 agrees at 12 bases. The CDR3 consists of 19 residues. V shed 4 bases and J 0 bases; nucleotides not matched to a gene: 10. Germline V gene sequence: CDR1 SGHRS, CDR2 YFSETQ. CDR3 DNA sequence: TGCGCCAGCAGCATCACGGGACTAGCGGGCACCGCGAACACCGGGGAGCTGTTTTTT. It yields the protein CASSITGLAGTANTGELFF.

Many counts were recorded for this clonotype. The chain uses TRBV5-1 and TRBJ2-3; 12 positions match TRBD2. Losses at the gene ends were 2 bases for V and 2 bases for J; bases not matched to a gene: 18. Looked up from germline, CDR1 is SGHRS and CDR2 is YFSETQ. The CDR3 spans 21 residues. The CDR3 nucleotides read TGCGCCAGCAGCTTCTCCCTGACTAGCGGGGGACACAGACTTTACACAGATACGCAGTATTTT. Amino acid sequence: CASSFSLTSGGHRLYTDTQYF.

This chain links TRBV7-9 with TRBJ2-3, with D tentatively TRBD2 (7 bases). The V gene lost 3 bases and the J gene lost 3 bases, with 13 bases spanning the gap. Germline V gene data show CDR1 as SEHNR and CDR2 as FQNEAQ (reference sequence). This CDR3 region has 15 residues. The CDR3 nucleotides are TGTGCCAGCAGCTTCGGGGGGCCAGCGACAGATACGCAGTATTTT. It is translated as CASSFGGPATDTQYF.

This rearrangement joins TRBV7-2 to TRBJ2-1; D might be TRBD1 (6 bases). Trimming left V 5 bases short and J 8 bases short, with 16 bases between. The germline gives CDR1 SGHTA, CDR2 FQGNSA. CDR3 size: 14 residues. In DNA form, the CDR3 reads TGTGCCAGCAGCCCGCGCCAGGGGAACTATGAGCAGTTCTTC. Amino acid sequence: CASSPRQGNYEQFF.

This clonotype came up a few times. The DNA of the CDR3 is TGTGCCAGCAGCTTAGATACGGCCGAGCAGTACTTC. Translated: CASSLDTAEQYF. The rearrangement uses TRBV7-2 and TRBJ2-7; D is ambiguous. The CDR3 runs 12 residues. Germline lookup yields CDR1 SGHTA and CDR2 FQGNSA. V dropped 1 base and J dropped 6 bases, with 7 bases sitting between them.

V is TRBV19 and J is TRBJ2-2, with D maybe TRBD1 (6 bases). CDR1 and CDR2 from the germline V gene are LNHDA and SQIVND (reference sequence). The CDR3 consists of 16 residues. Between the trimmed V and J ends, which lost 1 base and 4 bases, there was a span of 13 bases. CDR3 protein: CASSIVQGVITGELFF. As DNA, the CDR3 is TGTGCCAGTAGTATAGTACAGGGTGTTATCACCGGGGAGCTGTTTTTT.

The chain combines TRBV5-1 with TRBJ1-2; no clear D gene. Trimming removed 0 bases at V and 4 bases at J, with 10 bases between. Per the germline V gene, CDR1 is SGHRS and CDR2 is YFSETQ. This CDR3 spans 14 amino acids. The CDR3 sequence: CASSLESASYGYTF. DNA for the CDR3: TGCGCCAGCAGCTTGGAATCCGCAAGCTATGGCTACACCTTC.

J is TRBJ1-1 and V is TRBV7-2, with D uncertain. The CDR3 contains 13 residues. Germline lookup yields CDR1 SGHTA and CDR2 FQGNSA. V lost 3 bases and J 4 bases, leaving 9 bases between the germline ends. CDR3 amino acids: CASSLNVGTEAFF. CDR3 bases: TGTGCCAGCAGCTTGAATGTGGGCACTGAAGCTTTCTTT. The whole variable domain, remainder taken from reference TRBV7-2 and TRBJ1-1, is GAGVSQSPSNKVTEKGKDVELRCDPISGHTALYWYRQSLGQGLEFLIYFQGNSAPDKSGLPSDRFSAERTGGSVSTLTIQRTQQEDSAVYLCASSLNVGTEAFFGQGTRLTVV.

J is TRBJ2-2 and V is TRBV12-3 or TRBV12-4; D is uncertain. V was shortened by 0 bases and J by 9 bases, with 5 bases between the two germline ends. The CDR3 has 12 amino acids. The CDR3 DNA reads as TGTGCCAGCAGTTTAGCTAGGTGGGAGCTGTTTTTT. Its protein product is CASSLARWELFF.

The chain carries TRBV18 and TRBJ1-1; D may be TRBD1 (5 bases). The length of the CDR3 is 13 residues. The germline V gene encodes CDR1 KGHSH and CDR2 LQKENI. Trimming cost V 5 bases and J 1 base, with 8 bases left between them. The CDR3 here is CASSVGENTEAFF. The CDR3 DNA is TGTGCCAGCTCAGTAGGGGAGAACACTGAAGCTTTCTTT.

The gene calls are TRBV12-3 or TRBV12-4 and TRBJ1-1; TRBD1 agrees at 7 bases. There are 15 residues in the CDR3. With 0 bases clipped from V and 5 bases from J, the junction kept 6 bases outside the gene matches. CDR3 loop: CASSLARGGETEAFF. As DNA, the CDR3 is TGTGCCAGCAGTTTAGCCCGAGGGGGCGAGACTGAAGCTTTCTTT.

This rearrangement joins TRBV7-9 to TRBJ2-5; possibly TRBD2 for D (5 bases). Trimming shortened V by 5 bases and J by 3 bases, and 16 bases separated the two germline ends. Per the germline V gene, CDR1 is SEHNR and CDR2 is FQNEAQ (reference sequence). The CDR3 covers 15 residues. The CDR3 protein is CASSARPVEEETQYF. CDR3 in DNA: TGTGCCAGCAGCGCCCGCCCCGTGGAGGAAGAGACCCAGTACTTC.

The rearrangement links TRBV7-3 to TRBJ2-3, with 9 bases aligning to TRBD1. V gave up 5 bases and J gave up 4 bases; unmatched junction bases: 10. Germline assignment: CDR1 SGHTA and CDR2 FQGTGA. The CDR3 contains 16 residues. The CDR3 loop reads CASSPLRDRVADTQYF. The CDR3 coding sequence is TGTGCCAGCAGCCCGCTCCGGGACAGGGTGGCAGATACGCAGTATTTT.

This clonotype occurred a few times. CDR3: CASSRGNENTEAFF. The CDR3 region has the DNA TGTGCCAGCAGCAGGGGGAACGAGAACACTGAAGCTTTCTTT. The chain couples TRBV2 to TRBJ1-1; TRBD1 matches 7 bases. J was trimmed by 1 base and V by 6 bases; bases with no gene match: 5. Germline CDR1 and CDR2: SNHLY and FYNNEI. The CDR3 covers 14 residues. The entire variable domain, with the rest obtained from reference TRBV2 and TRBJ1-1, is as follows: EPEVTQTPSHQVTQMGQEVILRCVPISNHLYFYWYRQILGQKVEFLVSFYNNEISEKSEIFDDQFSVERPDGSNFTLKIRSTKLEDSAMYFCASSRGNENTEAFFGQGTRLTVV.

The J gene is TRBJ2-3, the V gene TRBV6-6; D is possibly TRBD1 (5 bases). CDR3 length equals 15 residues. With 6 bases removed from V and 5 bases from J, the gap between germline ends came to 18 bases. CDR1 and CDR2 (germline): MNHNY, SVGAGI (reference sequence). In nucleotides, the CDR3 is TGTGCCAGCAGGAATCTAGGACACGGTCTAGATACGCAGTATTTT. It codes for CASRNLGHGLDTQYF.

The V call is TRBV29-1, the J call TRBJ1-2; TRBD1 is a possible D gene (5 bases). Germline-derived CDR1 and CDR2 are SQVTM and ANQGSEA. The germline V and J ends were trimmed by 3 bases and 8 bases, with 19 bases remaining between them. The CDR3 runs to 14 residues. The CDR3 bases are TGCAGCGTTGAGGGTCGGGATGGGGCCCTCGGCTACACCTTC. Translating it yields CSVEGRDGALGYTF.

The chain carries TRBV6-5 and TRBJ1-6; D gene ambiguous. V was shortened by 2 bases and J by 7 bases, with 6 bases between the two germline ends. Germline CDR1 reads MNHEY; CDR2 reads SVGAGI. This CDR3 region has 13 residues. The CDR3 reads CASSYRRNSPLHF. CDR3 bases: TGTGCCAGCAGTTACAGACGAAATTCACCCCTCCACTTT.

This clonotype was seen at least ten times. This chain uses TRBV4-3 with TRBJ2-3; perhaps D is TRBD1 or TRBD2 (6 bases each). The CDR3 has 16 amino acids. With 2 bases removed from V and 3 bases from J, the gap between germline ends came to 15 bases. CDR1 and CDR2 from the germline V gene are LGHNA and YSLEER. This CDR3 is CASSQNFEGGTDTQYF. CDR3 in DNA: TGCGCCAGCAGCCAAAATTTCGAAGGGGGGACAGATACGCAGTATTTT.

This clonotype was counted only a few times. This sequence joins TRBV5-1 and TRBJ2-7, with D tentatively TRBD1 (5 bases). The CDR3 runs to 16 residues. V lost 0 bases to trimming and J lost 0 bases, with 13 bases between them. Germline V gives CDR1 SGHRS, CDR2 YFSETQ. CDR3 region: CASSLDSRVDSYEQYF. CDR3 in DNA: TGCGCCAGCAGCTTGGATTCCAGGGTTGACTCCTACGAGCAGTACTTC.

To note about this clonotype: At one of its ends the junction is not consistent with the germline gene, which may arise from a read error. The genes are TRBV15 and TRBJ1-5, with 7 positions matching TRBD1. The CDR3 extends over 13 amino acids. In germline, CDR1 is LNHNV, CDR2 YYDKDF (reference sequence). Written as DNA, the CDR3 is TGTGTCACCAGCCGGCAGGGGGGTCAGCCCCAGCATTTT. Its translation: CVTSRQGGQPQHF.

This clonotype was recorded a few times. The V gene is TRBV3-1, the J gene TRBJ2-5; 8 nucleotides align to TRBD2. V was pared by 4 bases and J by 5 bases, with 9 bases of the junction left unmatched. From germline, CDR1 is LGHDT and CDR2 YNNKEL (reference sequence). The CDR3 sequence is 15 residues long. The CDR3: CASSLPTGGKETQYF. Here the CDR3 DNA reads TGTGCCAGCAGCCTACCGACGGGGGGGAAGGAGACCCAGTACTTC.

There are many counts of this clonotype. The chain is built from TRBV7-8 and TRBJ2-7, with TRBD1 matching 7 bases. V shed 5 bases and J 7 bases; nucleotides not matched to a gene: 11. This CDR3 comprises 14 residues. From germline, CDR1 is SGHVS and CDR2 FQNEAQ. In DNA form, the CDR3 reads TGTGCCAGCAGCCCCCGACAGGGACGGCGGGAGCAGTACTTC. Translated: CASSPRQGRREQYF. Full variable domain (missing parts from reference TRBV7-8 and TRBJ2-7): GAGVSQSPRYKVAKRGQDVALRCDPISGHVSLFWYQQALGQGPEFLTYFQNEAQLDKSGLPSDRFFAERPEGSVSTLKIQRTQQEDSAVYLCASSPRQGRREQYFGPGTRLTVT.

This clonotype was seen repeatedly, ten times or more. The chain has TRBV29-1 and TRBJ1-2, with D possibly matching TRBD1 (5 bases). Germline V lookup: CDR1 SQVTM, CDR2 ANQGSEA. This CDR3 spans 14 amino acids. Trimming removed 0 bases at V and 3 bases at J, with 11 bases between. In DNA form, the CDR3 reads TGCAGCGTTGAAGAAGGGGCAGACCACTATGGCTACACCTTC. It specifies CSVEEGADHYGYTF.

The chain links TRBV20-1 to TRBJ2-4; D possibly corresponds to TRBD1 (5 bases). V lost 4 bases, J lost 5 bases, and 12 bases lay in between. The CDR3 covers 13 residues. Germline CDR1 DFQATT, CDR2 SNEGSKA (reference sequence). In DNA form, the CDR3 reads TGCAGTGCTACACCTTGGGGCCAAAACATTCAGTACTTC. This gives the protein CSATPWGQNIQYF.

In DNA, the CDR3 is TGTGCCAGCAGTTACTCGTATTCCACTCCTGGCTACACCTTC. Translated, it gives CASSYSYSTPGYTF. V usage is TRBV6-5 and J usage is TRBJ1-2; D remains unclear. V lost 0 bases and J lost 7, with 12 bases in between. This CDR3 region has 14 residues. Germline V gene sequence: CDR1 MNHEY, CDR2 SVGAGI.

This clonotype came up many times. This chain joins TRBV20-1 and TRBJ2-5; 10 bases fit TRBD2. Germline V gene data show CDR1 as DFQATT and CDR2 as SNEGSKA (reference sequence). The V and J ends lost 0 bases and 5 bases, in that order; junction bases with no gene match: 18. This CDR3 spans 19 amino acids. The CDR3 DNA is TGCAGTGCTAGAGATTCTATCGGACTAGCGGACTTTACGATGGAGACCCAGTACTTC. Its translation: CSARDSIGLADFTMETQYF.

The DNA for the CDR3 is TGTGCCAGCAGTAACCCAGGGCTAGTCAAAGAGACCCAGTACTTC. It codes for CASSNPGLVKETQYF. The V gene is TRBV6-5, the J gene TRBJ2-5; tentative D call: TRBD1 (5 bases). Germline V lookup: CDR1 MNHEY, CDR2 SVGAGI. This CDR3 contains 15 residues. Trimming removed 5 bases from V and 3 bases from J, with 16 bases in between.